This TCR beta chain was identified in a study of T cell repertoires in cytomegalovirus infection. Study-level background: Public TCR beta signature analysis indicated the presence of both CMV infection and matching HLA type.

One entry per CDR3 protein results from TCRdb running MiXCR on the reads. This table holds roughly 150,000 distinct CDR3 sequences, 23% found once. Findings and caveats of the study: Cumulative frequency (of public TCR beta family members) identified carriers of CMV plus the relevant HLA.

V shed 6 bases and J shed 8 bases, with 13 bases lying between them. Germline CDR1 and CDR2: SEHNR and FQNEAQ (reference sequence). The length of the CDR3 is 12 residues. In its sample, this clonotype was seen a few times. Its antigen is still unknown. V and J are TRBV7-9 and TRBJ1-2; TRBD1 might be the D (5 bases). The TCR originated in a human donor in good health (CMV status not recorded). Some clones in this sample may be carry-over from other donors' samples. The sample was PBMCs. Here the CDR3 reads CASRKGNLGYTF. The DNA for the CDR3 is TGTGCCAGCAGAAAGGGGAATTTAGGCTACACCTTC.